A selection of T cell receptor beta chains follows, all from one sample in a study of cytotoxic CD8 clonotypes in ibrutinib-treated CLL. TCRdb's copy holds only in-frame clones and misses some; the assay was immunoSEQ multiplex PCR. This table holds about 84,000 clones, more than 70% found once. The sequences come from PBMCs, collected before ibrutinib treatment. The receptors derive from a human donor with chronic lymphocytic leukemia. Both conserved end residues are part of each CDR3. D genes are given only for firm matches. The size of a clone is reported for some rows only, either as once, few or many, or as a class for expanded clones.

NA TRBJ1-5 TRBV19 NA TGTGCCAGCAAGGAGGCCGAATATAGCAATCAGCCCCAGCATTTT CASKEAEYSNQPQHF
NA TRBJ2-2 TRBV5-8 NA TGTGCCAGCAGGTACCGGACGGTCGGGGAGCTGTTTTTT CASRYRTVGELFF
many TRBJ1-2 TRBV2 TRBD1 TGTGCCAGCGGTGGACAGGGGCAAATCAGGAACTATGGCTACACCTTC CASGGQGQIRNYGYTF
once TRBJ2-6 TRBV4-1 NA TGCGCCAGCAGCCAAGTAAGGGGCGCTGGGGCCAACGTCCTGACTTTC CASSQVRGAGANVLTF
few TRBJ2-3 TRBV30 NA TGTGCCTGGAAACCTAGCCCGGCGCACGATACGCAGTATTTT CAWKPSPAHDTQYF
NA TRBJ2-3 TRBV7-3 NA TGTGCCAGCAGCTTTCGGAGGACTGGAACAGATACGCAGTATTTT CASSFRRTGTDTQYF
NA TRBJ1-5 TRBV30 NA TGTGCCTGGAGTAGGCATTTCACGGATAGCAATCAGCCCCAGCATTTT CAWSRHFTDSNQPQHF
NA TRBJ2-5 TRBV9 TRBD2 TGTGCCAGCAGCGTAGCTAGCGGGCCCCAAGAGACCCAGTACTTC CASSVASGPQETQYF
NA TRBJ2-7 TRBV7-2 TRBD2 TGTGCCAGCAGCTCCGGGACTAGCGGGCTTTCCTACGAGCAGTACTTC CASSSGTSGLSYEQYF
NA TRBJ2-1 TRBV5-8 NA TGTGCCAGCAGCGCACTTCGCAATGAGCAGTTCTTC CASSALRNEQFF
few TRBJ2-7 TRBV6-5 NA TGTGCCAGCACCCTGGAAAGGGGGGGAATCCAGTACTTC CASTLERGGIQYF
NA TRBJ2-1 TRBV15 TRBD2 TGTGCCACCAGCAGAGTGAGCGGGACGGGGAATGAGCAGTTCTTC CATSRVSGTGNEQFF